This T cell receptor (beta chain) was sequenced for a study of long-term antiretroviral therapy in people with HIV. V was pared by 1 base and J by 6 bases, with 9 bases between. Looked up from germline, CDR1 is LGHNA and CDR2 is YSLEER. This CDR3 has 13 residues. The run of the v3.0 immunoSEQ assay was at survey level. Profiling relied on immunoSEQ multiplex PCR, and the TCRdb table lists in-frame clones only, not all of them. The sample shows 14,000 or so clones, approximately 86% of them seen only once. The sample in question was unsorted PBMCs, obtained 6.2 years after starting antiretroviral therapy. The TCR sequence derives from a man aged 35-49 years with HIV. V usage is TRBV4-3 and J usage is TRBJ1-2; no reliable D call. Here the CDR3 DNA reads TGCGCCAGCAGCCAAGGGCCAGTTGATGGCTACACCTTC. This gives the protein CASSQGPVDGYTF.